These 10 T cell receptor beta chains were sequenced from one sample in a study of T cell changes during pregnancy in multiple sclerosis. Profiled with immunoSEQ multiplex PCR; TCRdb holds only in-frame clones, not every one. The sample has around 35,000 clones, under 95% seen once. Sequenced here: CD4+ T cells from peripheral blood mononuclear cells, sampled after pregnancy. These receptors came from a female donor with multiple sclerosis, enrolled in a pregnancy study.

The chain has TRBV15 and TRBJ1-4; D remains unclear. The CDR3 has 15 amino acids. V lost 0 bases, J lost 3 bases, and 8 bases lay in between. Germline V lookup: CDR1 LNHNV, CDR2 YYDKDF (reference sequence). The CDR3 sequence: CATSRDGAANEKLFF. As DNA, the CDR3 is TGTGCCACCAGCAGAGATGGAGCGGCTAATGAAAAACTGTTTTTT.

The rearrangement joins TRBV5-1 to TRBJ2-1, with TRBD1 as a possible D gene (7 bases). The germline V and J ends were trimmed by 1 base and 6 bases, with 17 bases remaining between them. The germline V gene encodes CDR1 SGHRS and CDR2 YFSETQ. The CDR3 consists of 16 residues. The DNA of the CDR3 is TGCGCCAGCAGCTTGCCGGGACAGAGACTAGTCAATGAGCAGTTCTTC. Translation: CASSLPGQRLVNEQFF.

This clone was seen once. The rearrangement joins TRBV15 to TRBJ2-5; D call uncertain. Trimming left V 5 bases short and J 4 bases short, with 20 bases between. The CDR3 spans 16 residues. Germline CDR1 reads LNHNV; CDR2 reads YYDKDF (reference sequence). DNA for the CDR3: TGTGCCACCAGCGCCCCCCCCTCCGGTCGGGTAGAGACCCAGTACTTC. Translating it yields CATSAPPSGRVETQYF.

The J gene is TRBJ2-7, the V gene TRBV27; 12 positions agree with TRBD2. Germline V gene sequence: CDR1 MNHEY, CDR2 SMNVEV (reference sequence). With 5 bases clipped from V and 2 bases from J, the junction kept 4 bases outside the gene matches. The CDR3 contains 15 residues. The CDR3 spells CASSLGLAGPYEQYF. For the CDR3, the DNA is TGTGCCAGCAGTCTCGGACTAGCGGGACCCTACGAGCAGTACTTC.

V usage is TRBV4-1 and J usage is TRBJ1-4; tentatively, D is TRBD1 (5 bases). V shed 4 bases and J shed 4 bases, with 7 bases lying between them. The CDR3 sequence is 13 residues long. Germline V gene lookup returns CDR1 MGHRA and CDR2 YSYEKL. CDR3 residues: CASSLTVNEKLFF. CDR3 sequence (DNA): TGCGCCAGCAGCCTGACAGTTAATGAAAAACTGTTTTTT.

V usage is TRBV11-1 and J usage is TRBJ2-1; D ambiguous. The CDR3 contains 14 residues. V dropped 1 base and J dropped 4 bases, with 8 bases sitting between them. Per germline, CDR1 SGHAT and CDR2 FQDESV (reference sequence). This chain's CDR3 is CASSLVQSYNEQFF. CDR3 bases: TGTGCCAGCAGCTTAGTACAGTCATACAATGAGCAGTTCTTC. Filled out from reference TRBV11-1 and TRBJ2-1, the complete variable domain reads EAEVAQSPRYKITEKSQAVAFWCDPISGHATLYWYRQILGQGPELLVQFQDESVVDDSQLPKDRFSAERLKGVDSTLKIQPAELGDSAMYLCASSLVQSYNEQFFGPGTRLTVL.

The CDR3 spells CASSSGTSYEQYF. The CDR3 coding sequence is TGTGCCTCCTCTAGCGGGACCTCCTACGAGCAGTACTTC. This sequence joins TRBV30 and TRBJ2-7; 9 bases fit TRBD2. There are 13 residues in the CDR3. The germline V gene has CDR1 GTSNPN and CDR2 SVGIG (reference sequence). After removal of 7 bases from V and 0 bases from J, the junction contained 4 bases not matched to a gene. Complete variable domain (other parts from reference TRBV30 and TRBJ2-7): SQTIHQWPATLVQPVGSPLSLECTVEGTSNPNLYWYRQAAGRGLQLLFYSVGIGQISSEVPQNLSASRPQDRQFILSSKKLLLSDSGFYLCASSSGTSYEQYFGPGTRLTVT.

This clone was seen a handful of times. This chain uses TRBV30 with TRBJ1-2; D remains ambiguous. The CDR3 consists of 13 residues. Trimming shortened V by 0 bases and J by 8 bases, and 13 bases separated the two germline ends. Germline loops: CDR1 GTSNPN, CDR2 SVGIG (reference sequence). CDR3 in DNA: TGTGCCTGGAGTGTTAGCCGGGGATGGGGCTACACCTTC. Residues: CAWSVSRGWGYTF.

The chain carries TRBV6-4 and TRBJ2-2; D is uncertain. Germline loops: CDR1 MRHNA, CDR2 SNTAGT. The length of the CDR3 is 13 residues. V was shortened by 4 bases and J by 3 bases, with 6 bases between the two germline ends. In DNA, the CDR3 is TGTGCCAGCAGTGTCGAGGACACCGGGGAGCTGTTTTTT. The encoded protein is CASSVEDTGELFF.

The chain is built from TRBV19 and TRBJ2-1; the match to TRBD2 covers 9 bases. The germline V gene has CDR1 LNHDA and CDR2 SQIVND (reference sequence). The CDR3 contains 18 residues. The CDR3 region is CASLRSSGALVSYNEQFF. DNA for the CDR3: TGTGCTTCATTGAGGTCTAGCGGGGCGTTAGTATCCTACAATGAGCAGTTCTTC.